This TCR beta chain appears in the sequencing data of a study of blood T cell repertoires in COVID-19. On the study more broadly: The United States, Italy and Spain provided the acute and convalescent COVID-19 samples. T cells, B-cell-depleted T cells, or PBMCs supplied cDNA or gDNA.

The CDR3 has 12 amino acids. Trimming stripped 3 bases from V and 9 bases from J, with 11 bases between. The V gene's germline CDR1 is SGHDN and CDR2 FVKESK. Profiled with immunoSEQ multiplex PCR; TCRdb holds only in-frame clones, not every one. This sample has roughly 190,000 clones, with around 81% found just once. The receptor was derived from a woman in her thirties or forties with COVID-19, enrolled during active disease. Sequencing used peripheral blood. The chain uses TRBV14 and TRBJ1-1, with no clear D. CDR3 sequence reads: CASSHSGVKAFF. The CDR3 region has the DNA TGTGCCAGCAGCCATAGCGGGGTAAAAGCTTTCTTT.